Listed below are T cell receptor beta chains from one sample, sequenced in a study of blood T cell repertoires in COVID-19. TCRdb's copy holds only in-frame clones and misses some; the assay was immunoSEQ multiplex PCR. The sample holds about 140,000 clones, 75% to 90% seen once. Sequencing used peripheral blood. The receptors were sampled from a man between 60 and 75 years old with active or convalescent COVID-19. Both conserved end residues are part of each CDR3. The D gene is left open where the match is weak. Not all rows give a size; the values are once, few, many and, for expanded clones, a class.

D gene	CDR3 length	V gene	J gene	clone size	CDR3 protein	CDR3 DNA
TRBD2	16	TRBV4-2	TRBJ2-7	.	CASSQDPGSGSHEQYF	TGTGCCAGCAGCCAAGATCCCGGTAGCGGGAGCCACGAGCAGTACTTC
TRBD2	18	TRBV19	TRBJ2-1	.	CASTKGKAGGTKHNEQFF	TGTGCCAGTACCAAGGGGAAAGCGGGAGGAACAAAACACAATGAGCAGTTCTTC
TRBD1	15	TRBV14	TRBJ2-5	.	CASSTRQGRRETQYF	TGTGCCAGCAGCACAAGACAGGGGCGGCGGGAGACCCAGTACTTC
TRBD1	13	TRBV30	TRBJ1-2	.	CAWREQGARGYTF	TGTGCCTGGAGGGAACAGGGGGCACGGGGCTACACCTTC
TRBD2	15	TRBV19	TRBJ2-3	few	CASRLKAGVQNTQYF	TGTGCCAGTAGGCTAAAAGCGGGAGTTCAAAATACGCAGTATTTT
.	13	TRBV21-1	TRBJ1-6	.	CASIPIGGRPLHF	TGTGCCAGCATCCCAATTGGGGGCCGACCCCTCCACTTT
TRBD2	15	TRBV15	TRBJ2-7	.	CATSNRGGRAAEQYF	TGTGCCACCAGCAATAGGGGAGGGAGGGCCGCCGAGCAGTACTTC
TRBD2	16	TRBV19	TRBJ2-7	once	CASSIRTSGRSHEQYF	TGTGCCAGTAGTATTAGAACTAGCGGGCGTTCCCACGAGCAGTACTTC
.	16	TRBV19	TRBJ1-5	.	CASRTGSRNVLQPQHF	TGTGCCAGTAGAACAGGGTCCAGGAACGTATTGCAGCCCCAGCATTTT
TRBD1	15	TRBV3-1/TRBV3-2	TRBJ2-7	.	CASSQRATGAGEQYF	TGTGCCAGCAGCCAGCGAGCTACAGGGGCTGGCGAGCAGTACTTC
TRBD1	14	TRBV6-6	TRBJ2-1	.	CASSSGQGRGEQFF	TGTGCCAGCAGCTCGGGACAGGGGAGGGGGGAGCAGTTCTTC
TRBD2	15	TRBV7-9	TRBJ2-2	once	CASGGGLLNTGELFF	TGTGCCAGCGGGGGGGGACTTCTAAACACCGGGGAGCTGTTTTTT
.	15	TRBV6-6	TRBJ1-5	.	CASSYHPGSVQPQHF	TGTGCCAGCAGTTACCACCCGGGTTCGGTTCAGCCCCAGCATTTT
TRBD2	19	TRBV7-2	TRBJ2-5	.	CASSLGTSGSAGSGETQYF	TGTGCCAGCAGCCTTGGGACTAGCGGGAGCGCAGGCTCCGGAGAGACCCAGTACTTC
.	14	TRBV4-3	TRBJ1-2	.	CASSQTAGMDGYTF	TGCGCCAGCAGCCAAACTGCCGGGATGGACGGCTACACCTTC
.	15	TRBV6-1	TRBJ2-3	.	CASSEEGWSTDTQYF	TGTGCCAGCAGTGAGGAGGGATGGAGCACAGATACGCAGTATTTT
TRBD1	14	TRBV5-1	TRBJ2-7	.	CASSPGTGTYEQYF	TGCGCCAGCAGTCCCGGGACAGGGACCTACGAGCAGTACTTC
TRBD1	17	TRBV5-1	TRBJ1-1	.	CASSLVGTGAKNTEAFF	TGCGCCAGCAGCTTGGTTGGGACAGGGGCAAAAAACACTGAAGCTTTCTTT
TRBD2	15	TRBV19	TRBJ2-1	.	CASSRASGYYNEQFF	TGTGCCAGCAGTCGGGCTAGCGGCTACTACAATGAGCAGTTCTTC
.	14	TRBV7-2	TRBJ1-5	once	CASSRTSEAQPQHF	TGTGCCAGCAGCCGGACAAGTGAAGCTCAGCCCCAGCATTTT
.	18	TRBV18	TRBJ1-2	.	CASSPSRLTGAYNYGYTF	TGTGCCAGCTCACCATCTAGACTCACGGGAGCTTACAACTATGGCTACACCTTC
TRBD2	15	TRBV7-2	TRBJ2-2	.	CASSPSGGNTGELFF	TGTGCCAGCAGTCCCAGCGGGGGCAACACCGGGGAGCTGTTTTTT
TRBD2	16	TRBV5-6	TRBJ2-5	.	CASSSRLAGGVETQYF	TGTGCCAGCAGCAGCCGACTAGCGGGAGGAGTGGAGACCCAGTACTTC
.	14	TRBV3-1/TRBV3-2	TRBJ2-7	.	CASSVTQGHYEQYF	TGTGCCAGCAGCGTAACGCAGGGGCACTACGAGCAGTACTTC
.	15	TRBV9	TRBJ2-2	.	CASSPFFANTGELFF	TGTGCCAGCAGCCCCTTTTTTGCGAACACCGGGGAGCTGTTTTTT
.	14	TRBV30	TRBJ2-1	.	CAWRLGGSYNEQFF	TGTGCCTGGAGACTAGGTGGGAGTTACAATGAGCAGTTCTTC